The sample holds a few counts of the clone carrying this T cell receptor (beta chain). Germline is not matched at one junction end, which may reflect a read error. This sample was included in a study of T cells in Graves' hyperthyroidism and ophthalmopathy. Subjects with ophthalmopathy showed a Clinical Activity Score no lower than 3, a NOSPECS grade no lower than 4, and a duration shorter than 3 months. Each 10 ml fresh peripheral blood draw supplied the PBMCs. The CDR3 totals 15 residues. Germline loops: CDR1 KGHDR, CDR2 SFDVKD. Amplification targeted TCR beta CDR3 regions from RNA transcripts. Initially, a first-round RT-PCR of the TCR CDR3 employed the HTBI primer set. TCRdb called the multiplex PCR reads again in MiXCR, with one record for every CDR3 protein. The sample includes nearly 600,000 distinct CDR3 sequences, approximately 14% of them seen just once.

Sample: blood. V is TRBV24-1 and J is TRBJ2-5; possible D gene TRBD2, 6 bases. This receptor was identified in a woman between 18 and 29 years old with Graves' ophthalmopathy. The CDR3 protein is CATSDRREGGEAQYF. DNA for the CDR3: TGTGCCACCAGTGATCGCCGCGAGGGAGGAGAGGCCCAGTACTTC.